The source of this T cell receptor beta chain is a study of response to subunit inactivated influenza vaccine. This CDR3 has 14 amino acids. CDR1 MGHRA and CDR2 YSYEKL come from the germline V gene. Trimming left V 0 bases short and J 7 bases short, with 7 bases between. TCRdb ran MiXCR on the RT-PCR reads and lists one entry per CDR3 protein. The table shows just over 300,000 distinct CDR3 sequences, with 20% to 25% occurring only once. This clonotype came up a few times. Its antigen is unidentified. Study results and caveats: Authors suggested each seasonal flu vaccination may recruit only limited numbers of new T cells.

This specimen consisted of PBMCs from blood, obtained around 22 months after vaccination. The sequence was obtained from a man aged 45 to 70 who received an inactivated influenza vaccine. J is TRBJ1-6 and V is TRBV4-1; a possible D gene is TRBD1 (5 bases). Written as DNA, the CDR3 is TGCGCCAGCAGCCAAGAGGGACCAAATTCACCCCTCCACTTT. It codes for CASSQEGPNSPLHF.